The next 19 T cell receptor beta chains were all read from a single sample in a study of T cells in Graves' hyperthyroidism and ophthalmopathy. The CDR3 regions of TCR beta were amplified from RNA transcripts. When the TCR CDR3 underwent first-round RT-PCR, the HTBI primer set was used. From the multiplex PCR reads, TCRdb called clonotypes with MiXCR, one entry per CDR3 protein. This table holds about 580,000 distinct CDR3 sequences, 46% found once. The sequenced sample consisted of peripheral blood or thyroid tissue (not recorded which). Receptor source: a woman between 18 and 29 years old with Graves' hyperthyroidism.

This clonotype was picked up many times. The J gene is TRBJ2-7, the V gene TRBV2; 8 nucleotides align to TRBD2. The CDR3 extends over 15 amino acids. The germline V gene encodes CDR1 SNHLY and CDR2 FYNNEI. The junction had 5 bases not matched to a gene; V was cut back by 2 bases and J by 2 bases. Written as DNA, the CDR3 is TGTGCCAGCAGTGAAAGCGGGAGAAGGACCTACGAGCAGTACTTC. Translation gives CASSESGRRTYEQYF. Supplemented by reference TRBV2 and TRBJ2-7, the full variable domain reads EPEVTQTPSHQVTQMGQEVILRCVPISNHLYFYWYRQILGQKVEFLVSFYNNEISEKSEIFDDQFSVERPDGSNFTLKIRSTKLEDSAMYFCASSESGRRTYEQYFGPGTRLTVT.

This chain connects TRBV6-5 to TRBJ1-1; D might be TRBD1 (6 bases). CDR1 MNHEY and CDR2 SVGAGI come from the germline V gene. V was shortened by 5 bases and J by 6 bases, with 13 bases between the two germline ends. This CDR3 has 13 residues. As DNA, the CDR3 is TGTGCCAGCAGTGACGGACAGAGCTCTGAAGCTTTCTTT. As protein: CASSDGQSSEAFF.

This rearrangement joins TRBV7-9 to TRBJ1-2; 11 bases align to TRBD1. Germline V gene lookup returns CDR1 SEHNR and CDR2 FQNEAQ (reference sequence). The CDR3 contains 16 residues. V was clipped by 3 bases and J by 4 bases; unmatched bases: 7. The CDR3 nucleotides are TGTGCCAGCAGCTTGGTAGGGACAGGGGGTGGCTATGGCTACACCTTC. It encodes CASSLVGTGGGYGYTF.

The table lists this clonotype with a few counts. The chain employs TRBV7-6 and TRBJ2-1; 7 nucleotides align to TRBD1. Germline V CDR1 and CDR2: SGHVS, FNYEAQ. This CDR3 is built from 16 residues. The junction had 12 bases not matched to a gene; V was cut back by 0 bases and J by 10 bases. CDR3 region: CASSLAVAGGNPEQFF. The CDR3 bases are TGTGCCAGCAGCTTAGCAGTGGCAGGGGGTAATCCGGAGCAGTTCTTC.

The count of this clonotype is one. At one end the junction does not follow the germline gene, possibly because of a read error. The rearrangement uses TRBV5-4 and TRBJ1-1; D uncertain. CDR1 is SGHNT, CDR2 YYREEE, per germline (reference sequence). The CDR3 loop spans 15 amino acids. The CDR3 coding sequence is TGCGCCGGCAGCCAAGAGTTGCTAATGAGCACTGAAGCTTTCTTT. Amino acid sequence: CAGSQELLMSTEAFF.

The chain recombines TRBV2 with TRBJ1-1, with D possibly TRBD1 on 5 matching bases. Between the trimmed V and J ends, which lost 10 bases and 1 base, there was a span of 19 bases. The CDR3 sequence is 15 residues long. Germline V gene lookup returns CDR1 SNHLY and CDR2 FYNNEI. CDR3 sequence: CAKTRGTSGNTEAFF. For the CDR3, the DNA is TGTGCCAAAACCCGTGGGACTAGCGGGAACACTGAAGCTTTCTTT. Variable domain in full (rest from reference TRBV2 and TRBJ1-1): EPEVTQTPSHQVTQMGQEVILRCVPISNHLYFYWYRQILGQKVEFLVSFYNNEISEKSEIFDDQFSVERPDGSNFTLKIRSTKLEDSAMYFCAKTRGTSGNTEAFFGQGTRLTVV.

The J gene is TRBJ1-5, the V gene TRBV2; possible D gene TRBD1, 6 bases. This CDR3 is 13 amino acids long. Germline V CDR1 and CDR2: SNHLY, FYNNEI. Trimming took off 6 bases at V and 11 bases at J, with 17 bases between the two ends. CDR3 protein: CASRTGGKETQHF. CDR3 in DNA: TGTGCCAGCAGGACAGGCGGCAAAGAGACCCAGCATTTT.

This chain links TRBV5-1 with TRBJ1-4; 9 bases are a match to TRBD1. Germline CDR1 and CDR2: SGHRS and YFSETQ. This CDR3 comprises 15 residues. With 4 bases clipped from V and 3 bases from J, the junction kept 4 bases outside the gene matches. CDR3 coding DNA: TGCGCCAGCAGCAGGACAGGGGACCCTAATGAAAAACTGTTTTTT. It yields the protein CASSRTGDPNEKLFF. Drawing the rest from reference TRBV5-1 and TRBJ1-4, the complete variable domain is KAGVTQTPRYLIKTRGQQVTLSCSPISGHRSVSWYQQTPGQGLQFLFEYFSETQRNKGNFPGRFSGRQFSNSRSEMNVSTLELGDSALYLCASSRTGDPNEKLFFGSGTQLSVL.

A note on this clonotype: The CDR3 end shows no conserved phenylalanine or tryptophan, and so a read error is likely. No DNA is shown, since the ends of the CDR3 on it are uncertain; the CDR3 is the one TCRdb lists. The chain carries TRBV7-6 and TRBJ1-4; the listed D gene, TRBD1, was not tested against the DNA. Per germline, CDR1 SGHVS and CDR2 FNYEAQ. With termini counted, the CDR3 has 10 amino acids. This CDR3 reads CASSPGGAFY.

This clonotype was seen repeatedly, ten times or more. The rearrangement uses TRBV5-5 and TRBJ1-2, with unresolved D. Trimming removed 2 bases at V and 2 bases at J, with 10 bases between. The CDR3 runs to 14 residues. Germline loops: CDR1 SGHKS, CDR2 YYEKEE (reference sequence). CDR3 region: CASSFPGSNYGYTF. CDR3 DNA sequence: TGTGCCAGCAGCTTCCCGGGTTCAAACTATGGCTACACCTTC.

The chain combines TRBV2 with TRBJ1-5; TRBD1 might be the D (5 bases). The CDR3 spans 13 residues. V was clipped by 4 bases and J by 10 bases, with 14 bases between them. Germline V CDR1 and CDR2: SNHLY, FYNNEI. The CDR3 here is CASSGGEEKPQHF. DNA for the CDR3: TGTGCCAGCAGTGGAGGGGAAGAAAAACCCCAGCATTTT.

V and J are TRBV15 and TRBJ2-2, with 12 bases aligning to TRBD2. Trimming cost V 3 bases and J 1 base; bases outside gene matches: 9. The CDR3 has 19 amino acids. CDR1 and CDR2 from the germline V gene are LNHNV and YYDKDF (reference sequence). The CDR3 is CATSSRLAGGPGNTGELFF. In nucleotides, the CDR3 is TGTGCCACCAGCAGTCGTCTAGCGGGAGGGCCCGGGAACACCGGGGAGCTGTTTTTT.

V usage is TRBV7-9 and J usage is TRBJ2-5; TRBD1 matches at 7 bases. The J call may be incorrect, as the DNA end agrees better with TRBJ2-1. CDR1 is SEHNR and CDR2 is FQNEAQ in the germline V gene (reference sequence). This CDR3 spans 17 amino acids. CDR3 region: CASSTPKRGQGVGEQFF. For the CDR3, the DNA is TGTGCCAGCAGCACCCCAAAGAGGGGCCAGGGGGTCGGTGAGCAGTTCTTC.

On this clonotype: A much larger clone lies a single base off, so this may be a read error. V gene TRBV24-1 combines with J gene TRBJ2-6; tentative D call: TRBD1 (6 bases). Trimming stripped 4 bases from V and 2 bases from J, with 8 bases between. The CDR3 covers 15 residues. CDR1 and CDR2 from the germline V gene are KGHDR and SFDVKD. The CDR3 protein is CATSDNRAGANVLTF. Written as DNA, the CDR3 is TGTGCCACCAGTGACAACAGGGCTGGGGCCAACGTCCTGACTTTC.

In this sample, this clonotype turned up many times. This chain links TRBV12-3 or TRBV12-4 with TRBJ1-5; D remains unclear. CDR3 length equals 15 residues. The germline V and J ends were trimmed by 2 bases and 1 base, with 9 bases remaining between them. CDR3 DNA sequence: TGTGCCAGCAGTTTAAACTCGAGAAGCAATCAGCCCCAGCATTTT. The encoded protein is CASSLNSRSNQPQHF.

This clonotype was picked up many times. CDR3 coding DNA: TGTGCCAGCAGTTGGGGACTGGGGGAGCCCCAGCATTTT. This codes for CASSWGLGEPQHF. The V call is TRBV6-5, the J call TRBJ1-5; possible D gene TRBD1, 5 bases. The CDR3 contains 13 residues. Germline CDR1 and CDR2: MNHEY and SVGAGI. V lost 4 bases, J lost 8 bases, and 12 bases lay in between.

The sample holds many counts of this clonotype. V and J are TRBV2 and TRBJ1-1, with no clear D. The V gene's germline CDR1 is SNHLY and CDR2 FYNNEI. Between the trimmed V and J ends, which lost 8 bases and 1 base, there was a span of 11 bases. This CDR3 contains 13 residues. The CDR3 reads CASHYRSNTEAFF. CDR3 coding DNA: TGTGCCAGCCATTACAGATCGAACACTGAAGCTTTCTTT. Using reference TRBV2 and TRBJ1-1 for the parts outside the CDR3, the full variable domain is EPEVTQTPSHQVTQMGQEVILRCVPISNHLYFYWYRQILGQKVEFLVSFYNNEISEKSEIFDDQFSVERPDGSNFTLKIRSTKLEDSAMYFCASHYRSNTEAFFGQGTRLTVV.

This clonotype was counted at least ten times. The chain combines TRBV5-5 with TRBJ2-7; TRBD2 aligns across 7 bases. Germline V gene data show CDR1 as SGHKS and CDR2 as YYEKEE (reference sequence). The CDR3 contains 14 residues. With V trimmed by 4 bases and J by 4 bases, 8 bases remained unmatched. The CDR3 sequence is CASSPSGGRYEQYF. The CDR3 nucleotides read TGTGCCAGCAGCCCATCGGGGGGACGGTACGAGCAGTACTTC. Complete variable domain (other parts from reference TRBV5-5 and TRBJ2-7): DAGVTQSPTHLIKTRGQQVTLRCSPISGHKSVSWYQQVLGQGPQFIFQYYEKEERGRGNFPDRFSARQFPNYSSELNVNALLLGDSALYLCASSPSGGRYEQYFGPGTRLTVT.

V gene TRBV7-7 combines with J gene TRBJ2-5; D unclear. The CDR3 totals 14 residues. CDR1 is SSHAT and CDR2 is FNYEAQ in the germline V gene (reference sequence). The CDR3 loop is CANSFDDSDGTQYF. CDR3 in DNA: TGTGCTAACAGCTTCGATGATTCCGATGGGACCCAGTACTTC.